This TCR beta chain was obtained from a study of blood T cell repertoires in COVID-19. Study in general: The cDNA or gDNA used as material had been derived from T cells, B-cell-depleted T cells, or PBMCs.

Original data processing: Nucleated cell counts were estimated from reference gene primer amplification. TCRdb's copy holds only in-frame clones and misses some; the assay was immunoSEQ multiplex PCR. The V and J calls and the clone size are those of that table, but D and trimming were determined from the DNA. The table shows some 200,000 clones, with under 85% occurring only once. This clone has just one count. The Seattle patients, enrolled during active infection, were followed longitudinally. V dropped 3 bases and J dropped 0; count of bases not matched to a gene: 6. CDR1 is MNHEY, CDR2 SMNVEV, per germline (reference sequence). This CDR3 region has 16 residues.

The sequenced sample was peripheral blood. The receptor was derived from a woman aged 30 to 39 with COVID-19, enrolled during active disease. This chain links TRBV27 with TRBJ2-7; 9 bases agree with TRBD1. CDR3 sequence (DNA): TGTGCCAGCAGTTTGGCCGGACAGGGGAGCTCCTACGAGCAGTACTTC. This codes for CASSLAGQGSSYEQYF.